This TCR beta chain originates from a study of blood T cell repertoires in COVID-19. Study overall: Spain, Italy and the United States supplied samples that represented acute and convalescent COVID-19. Sources were T cells, B-cell-depleted T cells, or PBMCs; the material itself was cDNA or gDNA.

A remark on this clone: The junction does not match germline at one end; this may be a read error.

In the original workflow: By means of reference gene primer amplification, nucleated cell counts were estimated. The data were produced by immunoSEQ multiplex PCR, yet TCRdb's version contains in-frame clones alone and is incomplete. V, J and clone size derive from that table, while D and trimming were established from the DNA sequence. The table records 250,000 or so clones, 83% of them present only once. The sequence came from a human donor in a cohort sampled during active COVID-19. Sequencing input: peripheral blood.

CDR3 sequence (DNA): TGTGCCAGCAGTGAAGCTCTCGACAGGTCCAAGAATTTT. This sequence encodes CASSEALDRSKNF. The rearrangement joins TRBV6-1 to TRBJ1-5, with D maybe TRBD1 (6 bases). This CDR3 has 13 residues. The germline CDR1 and CDR2 sequences are MNHNS and SASEGT.